This T cell receptor beta chain comes out of a study of PD-1 blockade in classical Hodgkin lymphoma (dated by TCRdb to 2018 to 2021). The study in broad terms: Nivolumab dosing was 3 mg/kg intravenously every 2 weeks, continuing until either disease progression or unacceptable toxicity. The study used CyTOF and TCR beta sequencing to define a peripheral blood immune signature of response to PD-1 blockade in classical Hodgkin lymphoma. Overall study results and their limits: A significant rise by C4D1 was seen in CD4+ but not CD8+ TCR diversity (p=0.0027 vs p=0.16), with the rise being most apparent in complete responders (p=0.02). Lower diversity was seen in patients whose nivolumab began less than 1 year after ASCT, and these patients were left out of later analyses so that immune reconstitution would not confound the results. The study was limited to a single clinical trial cohort, and causes of repertoire differences, possibly disease activity or prior therapy, remained undefined. Trial patients achieving complete response had baseline diversity similar to newly diagnosed patients, whereas partial responders and progressors had significantly lower diversity. Baseline TCR diversity was reported to be lower in newly diagnosed patients than in healthy donors and to be lower still in relapsed/refractory patients.

What this sample's time point label stands for: cycle 2 day 1 (C2D1) of nivolumab. Every trial patient had relapsed after autologous stem cell transplantation, and cohorts A, B and C differed in prior brentuximab vedotin exposure. The trial cohort was composed of 56 patients with relapsed/refractory classical Hodgkin lymphoma, for whom complete response, partial response or progressive disease was recorded as best overall response. Single-agent nivolumab was administered to trial patients in the multi-cohort phase II CheckMate 205 trial. An independent review committee assessed best overall response by applying the 2007 International Working Group response criteria. Trial PBMCs were collected just before the start of nivolumab (C1D1) and during therapy at cycle 2 day 1 and cycle 4 day 1. Peripheral blood was collected in 8 mL Vacutainer Cell Preparation Tubes, from which PBMCs were isolated by centrifugation and then cryopreserved.

There are a few counts of this clone. Its antigen remains undetermined. Base qualities are missing; no much larger clone stands one base away. Genomic DNA was isolated using the Qiagen DNeasy kit from unsorted PBMCs as well as from negatively selected CD4+ and CD8+ fractions. Using primers that anneal to V and J segments, immunoSEQ multiplex PCR amplified the TCR beta CDR3 regions. A synthetic immune receptor repertoire was used to minimize amplification bias, and any remaining bias was removed computationally after sequencing. Regarding the original processing steps: Repertoire diversity was quantified as the Shannon entropy index using custom Python scripts. Unsorted, CD4+ and CD8+ repertoires were analyzed separately, except for combined analyses in which CD4+ and CD8+ sequences were merged in silico. A clone was considered expanded if an increase in frequency of at least 2-fold after treatment relative to C1D1 was found, and a pseudocount of 0.5 was applied to clones undetected at baseline. Clones with 0 or 1 copy at C1D1 were defined as singleton clones, while clones with 2 or more copies were defined as non-singleton clones. Clones expanded in unsorted samples were annotated as CD4+, CD8+ or unknown by matching protein sequences in sorted samples from the same patient. Wilcoxon tests on paired samples were used to test diversity changes from C1D1 to C4D1. Here the immuneACCESS table is served through TCRdb, limited to in-frame sequences with V and J called. Missing clones are a known gap in these copies; in checked studies unresolved V genes cover under half, and the rest lacks a known reason. For V, J and clone size, that table is used; D and trimming come from the DNA. Across this sample there are 25,000 to 35,000 clones, with about 71% seen only once. Of the sample, less than 4% is held by the ten largest clones.

Looking up the germline V gene yields CDR1 SQVTM and CDR2 ANQGSEA. The cysteine opens and the phenylalanine closes a CDR3 of 17 amino acids. Only the CDR3 portion is preserved as DNA: 51 bases, with reading frame beginning at the first base. Compared with germline, V lacks 7 bases and J lacks 6 bases; bases without a gene match: 17. The source of this sequence is a human donor with classical Hodgkin lymphoma. The rearranged chain carries TRBV29-1 and TRBJ2-1, with 11 bases in between that match TRBD2. Sequencing used peripheral blood mononuclear cells (PBMCs), obtained before the second cycle of nivolumab. The sequence in DNA is TGCAGCGCCGTCTCTATGACTAGCGGGGTGTACACCAATGAGCAGTTCTTC. Its translation reads: CSAVSMTSGVYTNEQFF.